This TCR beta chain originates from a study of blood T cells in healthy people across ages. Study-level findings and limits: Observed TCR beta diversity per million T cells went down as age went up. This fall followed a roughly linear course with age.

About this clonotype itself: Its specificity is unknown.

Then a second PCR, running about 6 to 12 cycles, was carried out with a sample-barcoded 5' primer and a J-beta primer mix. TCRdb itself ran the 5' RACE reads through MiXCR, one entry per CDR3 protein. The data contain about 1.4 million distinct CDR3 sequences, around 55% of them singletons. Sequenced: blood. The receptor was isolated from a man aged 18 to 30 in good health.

The CDR3 DNA follows: TGTGCCAGCAGTGGGGGAGCGGGCGTGGTATCCTACGAGCAGTACTTC. Amino acid sequence: CASSGGAGVVSYEQYF. The rearrangement links TRBV2 to TRBJ2-7, with D perhaps matching TRBD2 (6 bases). This CDR3 comprises 16 residues. In germline, CDR1 is SNHLY, CDR2 FYNNEI. V dropped 4 bases and J dropped 1 base, with 17 bases sitting between them. Variable domain in full (rest from reference TRBV2 and TRBJ2-7): EPEVTQTPSHQVTQMGQEVILRCVPISNHLYFYWYRQILGQKVEFLVSFYNNEISEKSEIFDDQFSVERPDGSNFTLKIRSTKLEDSAMYFCASSGGAGVVSYEQYFGPGTRLTVT.